What follows is one T cell receptor (beta chain) and its context. The data originate from a study of blood T cell repertoires in COVID-19. Overall study context: Samples taken during acute and convalescent COVID-19 were collected in the United States, Italy and Spain. T cells, B-cell-depleted T cells, or PBMCs supplied cDNA or gDNA.

Authors' processing steps: How many nucleated cells were present was estimated from reference gene primer amplification. Produced via immunoSEQ multiplex PCR; TCRdb's table is partial and in-frame only. V and J calls and clone size come straight from that table; D and trimming were deduced from the DNA. The sample yields around 300,000 clones, 89% seen once. The germline CDR1 and CDR2 sequences are LNHDA and SQIVND (reference sequence). This CDR3 has 16 residues. V was shortened by 5 bases and J by 0 bases, with 14 bases between the two germline ends. The clonotype was recovered from a woman aged 40 to 55 who had recovered from COVID-19. The specimen sequenced was peripheral blood. V gene TRBV19 combines with J gene TRBJ2-4; possible D gene TRBD1, 5 bases. CDR3 amino acids: CASSVGAPLAKNIQYF. CDR3 DNA sequence: TGTGCCAGTAGTGTAGGGGCCCCCTTAGCCAAAAACATTCAGTACTTC.